The present TCR beta chain was sequenced within a study of cytomegalovirus exposure and HLA in healthy donors. It was with 60 Vbeta and 13 Jbeta primers that the PCR ran. Here immunoSEQ multiplex PCR was the method, and the copy in TCRdb shows in-frame clones only, minus some. The table has around 120,000 clones, over 70% seen once. Germline lookup yields CDR1 SGHRS and CDR2 YFSETQ. With 1 base clipped from V and 3 bases from J, the junction kept 6 bases outside the gene matches. The CDR3 loop spans 16 amino acids. The TCR comes from a woman aged 35 to 49 in good health and CMV-seronegative. The rearrangement joins TRBV5-1 to TRBJ2-1, with 8 bases aligning to TRBD1. The source material was PBMCs. The DNA for the CDR3 is TGCGCCAGCAGCTTGAGACCAGGGGGCGTCTACAATGAGCAGTTCTTC. Protein product: CASSLRPGGVYNEQFF.